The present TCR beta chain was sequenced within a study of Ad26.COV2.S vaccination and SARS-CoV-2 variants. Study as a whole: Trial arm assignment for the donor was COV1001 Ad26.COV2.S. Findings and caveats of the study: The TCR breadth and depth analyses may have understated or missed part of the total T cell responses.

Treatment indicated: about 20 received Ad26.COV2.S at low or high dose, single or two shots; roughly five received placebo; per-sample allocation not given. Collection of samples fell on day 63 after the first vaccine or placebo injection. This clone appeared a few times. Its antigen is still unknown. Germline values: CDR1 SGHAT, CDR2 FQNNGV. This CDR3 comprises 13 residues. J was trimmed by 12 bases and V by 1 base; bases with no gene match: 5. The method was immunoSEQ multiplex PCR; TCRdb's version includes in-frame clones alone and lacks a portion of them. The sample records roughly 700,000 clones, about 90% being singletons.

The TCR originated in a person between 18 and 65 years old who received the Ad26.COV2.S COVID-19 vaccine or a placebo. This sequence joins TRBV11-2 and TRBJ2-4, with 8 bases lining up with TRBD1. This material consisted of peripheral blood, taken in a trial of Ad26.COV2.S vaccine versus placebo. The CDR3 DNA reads TGTGCCAGCAGCTTAGGGACAGGGACGAATCAGTACTTC. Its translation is CASSLGTGTNQYF.